The rows below give T cell receptor beta chains drawn from one sample of a study of blood T cell repertoires in COVID-19. The method was immunoSEQ multiplex PCR; TCRdb's version includes in-frame clones alone and lacks a portion of them. The sample has hundreds of thousands of clones, 85% to 90% seen once. The specimen was peripheral blood. These receptors all stem from a woman aged 40 to 50 with COVID-19, enrolled during active disease. Each CDR3 is given with its conserved first and last residue. D genes are given only for firm matches. A clone size is listed for some rows: how often the clone was seen (once, few, many), or a class if it is expanded.

J gene	clone size	V gene	D gene	CDR3 protein	CDR3 DNA
TRBJ1-2	.	TRBV6-6	.	CASLPGGGADYGYTF	TGTGCCAGCTTACCGGGGGGGGGCGCAGACTATGGCTACACCTTC
TRBJ1-2	once	TRBV7-2	.	CASSLGRGAPYGYTF	TGTGCCAGCAGCTTAGGTAGAGGAGCACCCTATGGCTACACCTTC
TRBJ1-1	.	TRBV28	.	CASTPEGRGNTEAFF	TGTGCCAGCACCCCGGAGGGGCGCGGGAACACTGAAGCTTTCTTT
TRBJ1-1	.	TRBV27	.	CASSGGLSSNTEAFF	TGTGCCAGCAGCGGAGGATTGTCAAGTAACACTGAAGCTTTCTTT
TRBJ2-3	.	TRBV24-1	TRBD1	CATSVWGGQGTDTQYF	TGTGCCACCAGTGTCTGGGGTGGACAGGGTACAGATACGCAGTATTTT
TRBJ2-7	.	TRBV19	TRBD1	CASNARDRPYEQYF	TGTGCCAGTAACGCGAGGGACAGGCCCTACGAGCAGTACTTC
TRBJ1-1	.	TRBV7-6	.	CASSPRLQGPEAFF	TGTGCCAGCAGCCCAAGATTACAGGGACCTGAAGCTTTCTTT
TRBJ1-2	.	TRBV18	TRBD1	CASSPPSGQGGGYTF	TGTGCCAGCTCACCACCATCGGGACAGGGAGGCGGCTACACCTTC
TRBJ2-7	.	TRBV18	TRBD1	CASSPRQGASEQYF	TGTGCCAGCTCACCACGGCAGGGGGCGAGTGAGCAGTACTTC
TRBJ2-2	.	TRBV19	.	CASSARRENTGELFF	TGTGCCAGTAGTGCCCGGAGGGAGAACACCGGGGAGCTGTTTTTT
TRBJ1-3	.	TRBV7-9	.	CASSSYRAQYSGNTIYF	TGTGCCAGCAGCTCCTACAGGGCGCAGTACTCTGGAAACACCATATATTTT
TRBJ1-5	.	TRBV6-5	TRBD1	CASRDRVSNQPQHF	TGTGCCAGCAGGGACAGGGTTAGCAATCAGCCCCAGCATTTT
TRBJ2-3	.	TRBV10-3	TRBD2	CAILAGVGTDTQYF	TGTGCCATACTAGCGGGAGTGGGAACAGATACGCAGTATTTT
TRBJ1-5	.	TRBV30	TRBD1	CAWSAGTGYQPQHF	TGTGCCTGGAGTGCCGGGACAGGGTATCAGCCCCAGCATTTT
TRBJ2-3	.	TRBV28	.	CASSLQGSGADTQYF	TGTGCCAGCAGTTTACAGGGTAGCGGAGCAGATACGCAGTATTTT
TRBJ1-2	.	TRBV5-1	TRBD1	CASSTGQGIANYGYTF	TGCGCCAGCAGCACCGGACAGGGGATCGCTAACTATGGCTACACCTTC
TRBJ2-7	.	TRBV18	.	CASSQTPTYEQYF	TGTGCCAGCTCACAGACACCCACCTACGAGCAGTACTTC
TRBJ1-6	few	TRBV9	.	CASSVAPTGRVFNSPLHF	TGTGCCAGCAGCGTAGCACCCACAGGACGGGTCTTTAATTCACCCCTCCACTTT
TRBJ1-1	.	TRBV5-1	.	CASSLGRNTEAFF	TGCGCCAGCAGCTTGGGCAGGAACACTGAAGCTTTCTTT
TRBJ1-1	.	TRBV12-3/TRBV12-4	.	CASSFQGNTEAFF	TGTGCCAGCAGTTTCCAGGGCAACACTGAAGCTTTCTTT
TRBJ1-6	.	TRBV28	.	CASSLESSPLHF	TGTGCCAGCAGCTTAGAGAGTTCACCCCTCCACTTT
TRBJ2-7	.	TRBV18	.	CASSPPGLSYEQYF	TGTGCCAGCTCACCTCCAGGTCTCTCCTACGAGCAGTACTTC
TRBJ2-7	few	TRBV3-1/TRBV3-2	.	CASSQDLADLF	TGTGCCAGCAGCCAAGATTTAGCGGACCTCTTC
TRBJ1-5	.	TRBV12-3/TRBV12-4	.	CASSLQGLQPQHF	TGTGCCAGCAGTTTACAGGGATTACAGCCCCAGCATTTT
TRBJ1-4	.	TRBV19	.	CASRTTGDNWNEKLFF	TGTGCCAGTAGGACAACAGGCGACAACTGGAATGAAAAACTGTTTTTT
TRBJ2-1	once	TRBV4-3	TRBD1	CASSQDGRGLFNEQFF	TGCGCCAGCAGCCAAGATGGAAGGGGGCTTTTTAATGAGCAGTTCTTC
TRBJ2-1	.	TRBV7-2	TRBD2	CASSLGLAGPGSYNEQFF	TGTGCCAGCAGCCTGGGACTAGCGGGCCCAGGGTCCTACAATGAGCAGTTCTTC
TRBJ2-2	few	TRBV5-1	.	CASSLAANTGELFF	TGCGCCAGCAGCTTGGCCGCGAACACCGGGGAGCTGTTTTTT
TRBJ2-7	.	TRBV10-2	TRBD2	CASSPGGTPRYEQYF	TGCGCCAGCAGCCCGGGGGGAACCCCCCGCTACGAGCAGTACTTC